This entry concerns a single TCR beta chain. Its antigen is not identified. This specimen belongs to a study of T-cell reconstitution after alpha-beta-depleted transplantation in children. The study, taken as a whole, reports: From newly produced T cells came most of the T-cell counts and diversity one year after transplant. Recipient T cells and thymic progenitors that survived were the source of the high TCRbeta diversity seen at day 60 in some patients. In patients about two months after transplant, alpha-beta T cells reportedly arose from several hundred expanded graft clones.

For TCRbeta, the library was prepared with unique molecular identifiers. TCRdb called the PCR reads again in MiXCR, with one record for every CDR3 protein. Found here are fewer than 750,000 distinct CDR3 sequences, roughly 23% of them singletons; the top ten hold 13% to 15%. Germline CDR1 is ENHRY and CDR2 is SYGVKD. This CDR3 region has 14 residues. The V end lost 10 bases, the J end lost 6 bases, and 16 bases lay between the germline ends. The starting material was PBMCs, mostly from graft donor cells, obtained 360 days after TCRalphabeta/CD19-depleted stem cell transplant. The chain couples TRBV10-3 to TRBJ1-6; tentative D call: TRBD1 (6 bases). The TCR comes from a boy under two years old who had a stem cell transplant for acute myeloid leukemia, so the T cells may come from the graft donor. CDR3 loop: CATSSGGGNSPLHF. CDR3 DNA: TGTGCCACCTCATCGGGGGGCGGTAATTCACCCCTCCACTTT.